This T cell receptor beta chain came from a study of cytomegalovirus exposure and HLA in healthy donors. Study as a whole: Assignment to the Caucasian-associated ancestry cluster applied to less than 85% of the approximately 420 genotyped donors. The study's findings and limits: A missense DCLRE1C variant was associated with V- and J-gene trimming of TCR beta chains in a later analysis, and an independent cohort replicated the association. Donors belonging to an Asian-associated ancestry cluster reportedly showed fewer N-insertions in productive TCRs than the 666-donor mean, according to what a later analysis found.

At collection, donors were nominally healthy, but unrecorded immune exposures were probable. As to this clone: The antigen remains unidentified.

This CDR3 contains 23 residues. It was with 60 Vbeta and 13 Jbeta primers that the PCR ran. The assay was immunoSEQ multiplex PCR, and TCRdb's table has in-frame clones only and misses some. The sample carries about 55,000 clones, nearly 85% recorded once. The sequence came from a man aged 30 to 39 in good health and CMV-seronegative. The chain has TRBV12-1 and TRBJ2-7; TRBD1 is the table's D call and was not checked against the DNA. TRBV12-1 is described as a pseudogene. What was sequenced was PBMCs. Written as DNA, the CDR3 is TGTGCCAGCAGCTTTGGCCGAGACAGAGTCCTCTTACTAAAGTGCGGTCCCTACTACGAGCAGTACTTC. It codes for CASSFGRDRVLLLKCGPYYEQYF.